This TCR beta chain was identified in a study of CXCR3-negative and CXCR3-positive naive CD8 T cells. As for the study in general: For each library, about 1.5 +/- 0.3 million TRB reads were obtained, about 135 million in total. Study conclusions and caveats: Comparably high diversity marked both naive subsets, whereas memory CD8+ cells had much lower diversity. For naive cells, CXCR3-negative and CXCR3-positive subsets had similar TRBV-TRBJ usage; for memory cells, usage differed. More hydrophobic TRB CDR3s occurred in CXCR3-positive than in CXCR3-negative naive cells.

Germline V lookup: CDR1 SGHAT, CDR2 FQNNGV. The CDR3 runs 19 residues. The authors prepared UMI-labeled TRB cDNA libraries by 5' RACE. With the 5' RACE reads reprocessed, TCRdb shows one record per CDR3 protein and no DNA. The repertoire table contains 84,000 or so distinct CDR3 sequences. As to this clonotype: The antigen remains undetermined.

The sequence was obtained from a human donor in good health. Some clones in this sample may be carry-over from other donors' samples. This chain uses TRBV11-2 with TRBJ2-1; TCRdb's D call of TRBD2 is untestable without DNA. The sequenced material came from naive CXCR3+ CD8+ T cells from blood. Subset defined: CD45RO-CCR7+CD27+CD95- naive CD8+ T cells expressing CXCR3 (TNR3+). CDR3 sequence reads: CASSLGGGLAGGPYNEQFF.